The clone carrying this T cell receptor beta chain is labeled medium-sized (0.01 to 0.1%). The record originates from a study of tumor-infiltrating lymphocytes in localized non-small cell lung cancer. This table comes from immunoSEQ multiplex PCR, and its TCRdb copy is limited to in-frame clones, with some not included. The data show about 8,400 clones, 77% seen once. The germline gives CDR1 MNHNS, CDR2 SASEGT. The CDR3 runs to 14 residues. V gave up 2 bases and J gave up 4 bases, with 10 bases separating them. What was sequenced was lung tumor tissue. This sequence originates from a human donor with non-small cell lung cancer. The chain links TRBV6-1 to TRBJ2-3; D remains unclear. For the CDR3, the DNA is TGTGCCAGCAGTGAACAGAGACAACCAGATACGCAGTATTTT. Translation: CASSEQRQPDTQYF.